This TCR beta chain was sequenced in a study of T cell repertoires in cytomegalovirus infection. Turning to the study itself: From public TCR beta signatures came an indication of both CMV infection and matching HLA type. The study, taken as a whole, reports: Summed frequency of shared TCR beta families picked out CMV carriers who also had the relevant HLA. HLA-C-restricted, CMV-specific TCR beta clonotypes were dominant ex vivo.

The germline gives CDR1 MDHEN, CDR2 SYDVKM. V gave up 3 bases and J gave up 9 bases; unmatched junction bases: 6. The CDR3 is made up of 14 amino acids. This clonotype was detected a few times. The target antigen is unknown. TCRdb ran MiXCR on the reads and lists one entry per CDR3 protein. The sample lists roughly 200,000 distinct CDR3 sequences; about a tenth were seen once. This clonotype was sampled from a human donor in good health (CMV status not recorded). Some clones in this sample may be carry-over from other donors' samples. The sequencing input was PBMCs. The chain employs TRBV28 and TRBJ2-1; 9 bases map to TRBD2. The CDR3 loop is CASSLVRGGFEQFF. Here the CDR3 DNA reads TGTGCCAGCAGTTTGGTGCGGGGGGGATTTGAGCAGTTCTTC. The entire variable domain, with the rest obtained from reference TRBV28 and TRBJ2-1, is as follows: DVKVTQSSRYLVKRTGEKVFLECVQDMDHENMFWYRQDPGLGLRLIYFSYDVKMKEKGDIPEGYSVSREKKERFSLILESASTNQTSMYLCASSLVRGGFEQFFGPGTRLTVL.